Shown below are 11 T cell receptor beta chains from a single sample sequenced in a study of siplizumab effects on memory and regulatory T cells. The table came from immunoSEQ multiplex PCR; TCRdb's copy has only in-frame clones and leaves some out. The sample gives around 65,000 clones, around three quarters of which show up once; less than 0.55% is in the top ten. Sequences were obtained from memory CD4+ T cells sorted from blood. The receptors here all came from a human donor in good health.

V usage is TRBV6-5 and J usage is TRBJ1-3; tentatively, D is TRBD1 (5 bases). Germline V CDR1 and CDR2: MNHEY, SVGAGI. V was cut by 2 bases and J by 2 bases, with 7 bases left in between. CDR3 size: 14 residues. CDR3 bases: TGTGCCAGCAGTTACGCGGGGGCTGGAAACACCATATATTTT. As protein: CASSYAGAGNTIYF.

Details on this clone: At one boundary the junction diverges from the germline segment, which might be a read error. The gene calls are TRBV28 and TRBJ1-1; D is unclear. This CDR3 is 14 amino acids long. CDR1 is MDHEN, CDR2 SYDVKM, per germline. For the CDR3, the DNA is TGTGCCAGCAGTCCAACGACCAGGAACACTGAAGCTCTCTTT. Amino acid sequence: CASSPTTRNTEALF.

The chain has TRBV25-1 and TRBJ1-4; D is perhaps TRBD1 (5 bases). From germline, CDR1 is MGHDK and CDR2 SYGVNS. CDR3 length: 15 amino acids. Trimming removed 2 bases from V and 3 bases from J, with 10 bases in between. The CDR3 DNA is TGTGCCAGCAGTGAAGGGGGTGGTGCTAATGAAAAACTGTTTTTT. Its translation is CASSEGGGANEKLFF.

The V and J genes are TRBV6-1 and TRBJ1-5, with D tentatively TRBD1 (5 bases). The CDR3 contains 15 residues. Germline CDR1 is MNHNS and CDR2 is SASEGT. V lost 4 bases and J 2 bases, leaving 12 bases between the germline ends. CDR3 amino acids: CASSGTSGRNQPQHF. As DNA, the CDR3 is TGTGCCAGCAGTGGTACTTCGGGACGCAATCAGCCCCAGCATTTT.

V and J are TRBV19 and TRBJ1-1; possibly TRBD1 for D (5 bases). The V and J ends lost 6 bases and 5 bases respectively, with 13 bases between them. CDR3 length: 13 amino acids. The germline CDR1 and CDR2 sequences are LNHDA and SQIVND (reference sequence). In nucleotides, the CDR3 is TGTGCCAGTAGGGACTTCGGGGGGACTGAAGCTTTCTTT. Translating gives CASRDFGGTEAFF.

The chain couples TRBV28 to TRBJ1-6; D remains unclear. The V end lost 5 bases, the J end lost 0 bases, and 14 bases lay between the germline ends. The germline gives CDR1 MDHEN, CDR2 SYDVKM. The CDR3 length is 17 residues. The CDR3 DNA reads TGTGCCAGCAGTCGACCGGGTCTGAGCTCCTATAATTCACCCCTCCACTTT. It yields the protein CASSRPGLSSYNSPLHF.

V usage is TRBV7-2 and J usage is TRBJ1-5; 8 nucleotides agree with TRBD1. Per the germline V gene, CDR1 is SGHTA and CDR2 is FQGNSA. The CDR3 length is 16 residues. V dropped 1 base and J dropped 6; count of bases not matched to a gene: 8. In nucleotides, the CDR3 is TGTGCCAGCAGCTTAGGTGGGCAGGGGGCCGGTCAGCCCCAGCATTTT. The encoded protein is CASSLGGQGAGQPQHF.

This clone was found once. The chain couples TRBV12-5 to TRBJ1-5; D might be TRBD1 (5 bases). Germline CDR1 LGHNT, CDR2 FRNRAP. V dropped 5 bases and J dropped 4 bases, with 15 bases sitting between them. The CDR3 extends over 15 amino acids. This chain's CDR3 is CASGPSGTANQPQHF. CDR3 nucleotide sequence: TGTGCTAGTGGTCCCTCCGGGACTGCGAATCAGCCCCAGCATTTT.

This chain joins TRBV15 and TRBJ2-5; the D gene is possibly TRBD2 (7 bases). This CDR3 comprises 18 residues. Germline V gene lookup returns CDR1 LNHNV and CDR2 YYDKDF (reference sequence). V was clipped by 5 bases and J by 0 bases, with 22 bases between them. The CDR3 nucleotides are TGTGCCACCAGCTCGATCCCTGGGGGGGCTCAGTACCAAGAGACCCAGTACTTC. It translates to CATSSIPGGAQYQETQYF.

The chain has TRBV25-1 and TRBJ2-2; 10 nucleotides line up with TRBD2. CDR3 length: 17 amino acids. Per the germline V gene, CDR1 is MGHDK and CDR2 is SYGVNS. After removal of 5 bases from V and 7 bases from J, the junction contained 13 bases not matched to a gene. The CDR3 protein is CASSNKRGGTQVGELFF. CDR3 sequence (DNA): TGTGCCAGCAGTAACAAGCGGGGGGGAACTCAGGTCGGGGAGCTGTTTTTT.

This chain joins TRBV19 and TRBJ2-3; D is perhaps TRBD2 (5 bases). CDR1 and CDR2 (germline): LNHDA, SQIVND (reference sequence). The CDR3 loop spans 12 amino acids. V was cut by 4 bases and J by 6 bases, with 8 bases left in between. The CDR3 region is CASSRLQDTQYF. DNA for the CDR3: TGTGCCAGTAGTAGACTACAGGATACGCAGTATTTT. Full variable domain (rest looked up from reference TRBV19 and TRBJ2-3): DGGITQSPKYLFRKEGQNVTLSCEQNLNHDAMYWYRQDPGQGLRLIYYSQIVNDFQKGDIAEGYSVSREKKESFPLTVTSAQKNPTAFYLCASSRLQDTQYFGPGTRLTVL.